This T cell receptor (beta chain) was observed in a study of type 1 and type 2 diabetes patients. A remark on this clonotype: Its antigen is currently unknown.

CDR1 KGHSH and CDR2 LQKENI come from the germline V gene. The V end lost 7 bases, the J end lost 4 bases, and 4 bases lay between the germline ends. The CDR3 contains 10 residues. Findings and caveats of the study: Unmatched age and gender across groups might bias interpretation.

PCR was run on genomic DNA. The TCR beta CDR3 region was amplified using 30 forward and 13 reverse primers. Each CDR3 protein is one row after TCRdb ran MiXCR on the multiplex PCR reads. Of about 270,000 distinct CDR3 sequences listed, approximately 50% are singletons. The J gene is TRBJ1-2, the V gene TRBV18; D call uncertain. The origin of this receptor is a man between 18 and 35 years old with type 2 diabetes. Input material: peripheral blood mononuclear cells (PBMCs). The CDR3 DNA sequence: TGTGCCAGCTTGGGCTATGGCTACACCTTC. Its translation is CASLGYGYTF.